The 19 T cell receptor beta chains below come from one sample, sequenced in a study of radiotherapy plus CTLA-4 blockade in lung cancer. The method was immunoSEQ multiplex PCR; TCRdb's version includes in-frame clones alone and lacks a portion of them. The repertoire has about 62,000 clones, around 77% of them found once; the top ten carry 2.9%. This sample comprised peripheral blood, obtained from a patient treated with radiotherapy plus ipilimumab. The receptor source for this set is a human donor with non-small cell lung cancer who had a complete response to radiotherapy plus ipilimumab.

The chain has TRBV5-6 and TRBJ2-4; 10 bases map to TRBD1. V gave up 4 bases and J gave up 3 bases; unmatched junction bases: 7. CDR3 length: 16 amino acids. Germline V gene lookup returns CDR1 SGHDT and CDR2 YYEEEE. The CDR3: CASSRRGQGSKNIQYF. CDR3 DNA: TGTGCCAGCAGCCGGAGGGGACAGGGGAGCAAAAACATTCAGTACTTC.

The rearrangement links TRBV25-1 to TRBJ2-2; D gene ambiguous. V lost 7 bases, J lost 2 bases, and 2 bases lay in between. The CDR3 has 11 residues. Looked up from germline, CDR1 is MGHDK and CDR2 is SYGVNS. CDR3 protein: CASTNTGELFF. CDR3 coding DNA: TGTGCCAGCACTAACACCGGGGAGCTGTTTTTT.

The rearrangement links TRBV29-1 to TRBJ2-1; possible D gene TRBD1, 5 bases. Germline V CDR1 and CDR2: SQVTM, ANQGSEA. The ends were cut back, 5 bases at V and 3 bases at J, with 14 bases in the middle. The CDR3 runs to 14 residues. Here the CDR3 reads CSVTPRVFYNEQFF. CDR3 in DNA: TGCAGCGTTACCCCCAGGGTTTTCTACAATGAGCAGTTCTTC.

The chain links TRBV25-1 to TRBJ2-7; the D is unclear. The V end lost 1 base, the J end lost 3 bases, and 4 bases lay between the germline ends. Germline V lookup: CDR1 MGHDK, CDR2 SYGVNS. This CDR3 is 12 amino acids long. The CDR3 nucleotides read TGTGCCAGCAGTGAATTCAGCTACGAGCAGTACTTC. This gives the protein CASSEFSYEQYF.

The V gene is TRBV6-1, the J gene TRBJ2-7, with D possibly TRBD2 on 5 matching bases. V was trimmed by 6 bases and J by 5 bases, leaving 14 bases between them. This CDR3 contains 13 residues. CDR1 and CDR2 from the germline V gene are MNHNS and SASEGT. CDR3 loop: CASSSPGDHEQYF. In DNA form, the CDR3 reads TGTGCCAGCAGCTCCCCCGGGGATCACGAGCAGTACTTC.

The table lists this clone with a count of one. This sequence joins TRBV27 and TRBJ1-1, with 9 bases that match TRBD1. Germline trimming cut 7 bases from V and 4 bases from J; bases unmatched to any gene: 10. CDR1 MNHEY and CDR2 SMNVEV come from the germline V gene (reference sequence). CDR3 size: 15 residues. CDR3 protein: CASNTFRDRVTEAFF. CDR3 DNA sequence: TGTGCCAGCAACACTTTCCGGGACAGGGTCACTGAAGCTTTCTTT.

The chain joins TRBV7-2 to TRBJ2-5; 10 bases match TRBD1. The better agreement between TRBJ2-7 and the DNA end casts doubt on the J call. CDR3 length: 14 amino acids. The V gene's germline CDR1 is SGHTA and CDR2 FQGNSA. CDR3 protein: CASSLDRGLYEQYF. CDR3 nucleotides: TGTGCCAGCAGCCTCGACAGGGGGCTGTACGAGCAGTACTTC.

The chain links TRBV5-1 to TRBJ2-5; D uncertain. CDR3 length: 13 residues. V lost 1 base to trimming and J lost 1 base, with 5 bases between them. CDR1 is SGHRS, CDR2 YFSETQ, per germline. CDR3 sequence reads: CASSLLGQETQYF. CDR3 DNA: TGCGCCAGCAGCTTGCTAGGCCAAGAGACCCAGTACTTC.

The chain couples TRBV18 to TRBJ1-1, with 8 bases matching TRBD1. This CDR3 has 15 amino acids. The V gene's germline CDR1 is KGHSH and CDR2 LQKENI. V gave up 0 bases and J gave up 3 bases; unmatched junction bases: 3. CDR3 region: CASSPPQGAHTEAFF. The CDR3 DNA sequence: TGTGCCAGCTCACCACCTCAGGGGGCGCACACTGAAGCTTTCTTT.

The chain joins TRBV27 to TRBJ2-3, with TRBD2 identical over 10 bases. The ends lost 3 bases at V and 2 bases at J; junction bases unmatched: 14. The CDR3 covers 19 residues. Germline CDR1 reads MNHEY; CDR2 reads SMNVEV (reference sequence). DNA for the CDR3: TGTGCCAGCAGTTTGGACCTAGCGGGAGTAGGGCCCCACACAGATACGCAGTATTTT. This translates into CASSLDLAGVGPHTDTQYF.

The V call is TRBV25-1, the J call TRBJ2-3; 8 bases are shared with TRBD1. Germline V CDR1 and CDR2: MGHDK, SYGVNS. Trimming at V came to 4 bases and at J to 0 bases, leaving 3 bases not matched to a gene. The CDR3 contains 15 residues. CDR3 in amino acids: CASSGTGSSTDTQYF. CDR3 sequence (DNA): TGTGCCAGCAGTGGGACAGGGTCAAGCACAGATACGCAGTATTTT.

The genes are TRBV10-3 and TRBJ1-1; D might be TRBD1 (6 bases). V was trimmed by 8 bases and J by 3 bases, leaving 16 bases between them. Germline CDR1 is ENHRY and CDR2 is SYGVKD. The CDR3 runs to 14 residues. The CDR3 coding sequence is TGTGCCATCTCTTCTACAGGGCTGGACACTGAAGCTTTCTTT. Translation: CAISSTGLDTEAFF.

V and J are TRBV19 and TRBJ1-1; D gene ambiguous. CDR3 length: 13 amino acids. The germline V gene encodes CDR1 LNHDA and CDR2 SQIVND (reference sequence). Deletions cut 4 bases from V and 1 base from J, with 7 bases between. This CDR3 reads CASSTKRNTEAFF. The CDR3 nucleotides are TGTGCCAGTAGTACCAAGAGGAACACTGAAGCTTTCTTT.

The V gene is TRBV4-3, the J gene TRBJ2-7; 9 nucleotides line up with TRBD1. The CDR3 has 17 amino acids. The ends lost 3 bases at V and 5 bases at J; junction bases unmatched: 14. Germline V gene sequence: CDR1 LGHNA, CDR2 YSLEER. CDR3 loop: CASSQQQIWDRDHEQYF. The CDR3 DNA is TGCGCCAGCAGCCAGCAACAAATATGGGACAGGGACCACGAGCAGTACTTC.

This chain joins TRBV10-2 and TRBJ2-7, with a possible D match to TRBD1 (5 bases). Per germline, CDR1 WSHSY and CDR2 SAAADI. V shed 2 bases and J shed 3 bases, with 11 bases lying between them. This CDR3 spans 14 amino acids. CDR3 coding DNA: TGCGCCAGCAGTGAGCAGGGTGCAGGCTACGAGCAGTACTTC. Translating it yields CASSEQGAGYEQYF.

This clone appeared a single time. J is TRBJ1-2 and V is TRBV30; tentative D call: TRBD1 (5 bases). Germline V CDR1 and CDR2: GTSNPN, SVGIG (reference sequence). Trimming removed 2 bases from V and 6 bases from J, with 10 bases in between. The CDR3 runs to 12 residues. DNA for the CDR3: TGTGCCTGGAGTTCGGGGGGACATGGCTACACCTTC. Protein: CAWSSGGHGYTF.

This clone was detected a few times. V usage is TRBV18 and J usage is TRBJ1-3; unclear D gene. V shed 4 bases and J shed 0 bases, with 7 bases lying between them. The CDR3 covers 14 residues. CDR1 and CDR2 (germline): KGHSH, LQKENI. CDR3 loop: CASSHKDSGNTIYF. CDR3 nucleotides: TGTGCCAGCTCACACAAAGACTCTGGAAACACCATATATTTT.

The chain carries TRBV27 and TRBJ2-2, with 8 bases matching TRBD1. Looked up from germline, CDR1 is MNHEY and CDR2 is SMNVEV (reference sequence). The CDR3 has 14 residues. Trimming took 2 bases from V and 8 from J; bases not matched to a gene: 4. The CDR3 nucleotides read TGTGCCAGCAGTTTACAGGGGGCGGGTGGGGAGCTGTTTTTT. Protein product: CASSLQGAGGELFF.

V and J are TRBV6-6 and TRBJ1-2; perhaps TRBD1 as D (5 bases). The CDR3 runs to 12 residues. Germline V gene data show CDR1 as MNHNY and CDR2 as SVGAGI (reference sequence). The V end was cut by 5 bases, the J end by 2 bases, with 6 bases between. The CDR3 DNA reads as TGTGCCAGCAGTCCAGGGAACTATGGCTACACCTTC. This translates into CASSPGNYGYTF.